Below are 14 T cell receptor beta chains sequenced from a single sample in a study of cytomegalovirus exposure and HLA in healthy donors. Researchers ran the PCR with 60 Vbeta and 13 Jbeta primers. The table came from immunoSEQ multiplex PCR; TCRdb's copy has only in-frame clones and leaves some out. The sample consists of under 200,000 clones, about three quarters of them appearing once. Sequencing was performed on PBMCs. The source of these receptors is a man aged 45-60 years in good health and CMV-seropositive.

This rearrangement joins TRBV6-5 to TRBJ1-1; 9 bases fit TRBD1. The J segment lost 5 bases and the V segment lost 7 bases, leaving 5 bases of the junction unmatched. The germline gives CDR1 MNHEY, CDR2 SVGAGI. This CDR3 has 13 residues. This CDR3 reads CASTRTGDTEAFF. CDR3 nucleotide sequence: TGTGCCAGCACCAGGACAGGGGATACTGAAGCTTTCTTT.

This chain uses TRBV5-1 with TRBJ2-2; D call uncertain. Trimming cost V 3 bases and J 7 bases, with 25 bases left between them. Germline V gene lookup returns CDR1 SGHRS and CDR2 YFSETQ. This CDR3 region has 18 residues. The CDR3 sequence: CASSSDFTRPTSGGELFF. The CDR3 DNA is TGCGCCAGCAGCTCCGACTTCACCCGCCCCACCAGTGGCGGGGAGCTGTTTTTT.

This clone has more than one count but fewer than ten. The chain recombines TRBV18 with TRBJ2-7, with D perhaps matching TRBD1 (7 bases). The CDR3 is 15 residues long. The V gene lost 4 bases and the J gene lost 2 bases, with 15 bases spanning the gap. CDR1 is KGHSH, CDR2 LQKENI, per germline. The CDR3 region is CASSRLEGAAYEQYF. DNA for the CDR3: TGTGCCAGCTCACGCCTGGAGGGGGCCGCCTACGAGCAGTACTTC.

This chain connects TRBV9 to TRBJ2-7; 7 bases agree with TRBD1. The CDR3 length is 15 residues. CDR1 and CDR2 (germline): SGDLS, YYNGEE. After removal of 0 bases from V and 3 bases from J, the junction contained 6 bases not matched to a gene. This CDR3 is CASSVELGQLYEQYF. CDR3 sequence (DNA): TGTGCCAGCAGCGTAGAATTGGGACAGCTCTACGAGCAGTACTTC.

The chain joins TRBV6-5 to TRBJ2-3, with D perhaps TRBD2 (6 bases). Trimming cost V 0 bases and J 2 bases, with 12 bases left between them. Germline lookup yields CDR1 MNHEY and CDR2 SVGAGI. There are 16 residues in the CDR3. CDR3 amino acids: CASSYSLGLSTDTQYF. The CDR3 coding sequence is TGTGCCAGCAGTTACTCGCTGGGACTTTCCACAGATACGCAGTATTTT.

Only one count was recorded for this clone. The V call is TRBV6-5, the J call TRBJ2-5; weak D call: TRBD1 (8 bases). V lost 5 bases and J 11 bases, leaving 21 bases between the germline ends. CDR1 and CDR2 (germline): MNHEY, SVGAGI. The CDR3 runs to 14 residues. CDR3 amino acids: CASSGQGGPGEQYF. The CDR3 coding sequence is TGTGCCAGCAGTGGACAGGGAGGGCCTGGGGAGCAGTACTTC.

The chain combines TRBV7-2 with TRBJ2-2; perhaps TRBD1 as D (5 bases). CDR1 SGHTA and CDR2 FQGNSA come from the germline V gene. The CDR3 extends over 15 amino acids. The germline V and J ends were trimmed by 2 bases and 6 bases, with 13 bases remaining between them. CDR3 protein: CASSLSGHRAGELFF. The DNA for the CDR3 is TGTGCCAGCAGCTTAAGTGGACACCGGGCCGGGGAGCTGTTTTTT.

This clone was detected a few times. The V gene is TRBV5-1, the J gene TRBJ2-3; no firm D call. The CDR3 spans 17 residues. V was pared by 2 bases and J by 2 bases, with 18 bases between. CDR1 is SGHRS, CDR2 YFSETQ, per germline. The CDR3 DNA reads as TGCGCCAGCAGCTTTAATAGCCCCTCGGCGGCCACAGATACGCAGTATTTT. Its translation: CASSFNSPSAATDTQYF.

The CDR3 DNA reads TGTGCCAGCAGCCAAGATTGGTGGGGGGAGAACACTGAAGCTTTCTTT. Its protein is CASSQDWWGENTEAFF. J is TRBJ1-1 and V is TRBV14, with D possibly being TRBD1 (5 bases). The CDR3 is made up of 16 amino acids. Deletions cut 0 bases from V and 1 base from J, with 12 bases between. The germline V gene encodes CDR1 SGHDN and CDR2 FVKESK.

V usage is TRBV11-2 and J usage is TRBJ2-1, with no clear D. The CDR3 is made up of 14 amino acids. V was clipped by 4 bases and J by 2 bases, with 9 bases between them. Germline V lookup: CDR1 SGHAT, CDR2 FQNNGV. The chain's CDR3 is CASSSLAAYNEQFF. For the CDR3, the DNA is TGTGCCAGCAGCTCCTTGGCCGCCTACAATGAGCAGTTCTTC.

The chain has TRBV29-1 and TRBJ2-5, with a possible D match to TRBD1 (6 bases). V shed 4 bases and J shed 1 base, with 13 bases lying between them. Germline V gene data show CDR1 as SQVTM and CDR2 as ANQGSEA. CDR3 length: 14 residues. The CDR3 reads CSVVKGDIQETQYF. The CDR3 coding sequence is TGCAGCGTTGTGAAGGGGGATATCCAAGAGACCCAGTACTTC.

V and J are TRBV28 and TRBJ2-3; D is unclear. Trimming removed 7 bases at V and 2 bases at J, with 10 bases between. Germline loops: CDR1 MDHEN, CDR2 SYDVKM. The CDR3 covers 13 residues. Written as DNA, the CDR3 is TGTGCCAGCATCGGAACTACCACAGATACGCAGTATTTT. Translation: CASIGTTTDTQYF.

V usage is TRBV4-3 and J usage is TRBJ2-3; a possible D gene is TRBD1 (6 bases). The V end was cut by 3 bases, the J end by 6 bases, with 16 bases between. CDR1 is LGHNA and CDR2 is YSLEER in the germline V gene. The CDR3 runs 15 residues. The CDR3 region is CASSQELRGADTQYF. CDR3 bases: TGCGCCAGCAGCCAGGAACTCAGGGGCGCGGATACGCAGTATTTT.

V gene TRBV2 combines with J gene TRBJ2-7, with D possibly matching TRBD1 (5 bases). Per the germline V gene, CDR1 is SNHLY and CDR2 is FYNNEI. The V end was cut by 3 bases, the J end by 1 base, with 19 bases between. This CDR3 has 17 amino acids. The DNA of the CDR3 is TGTGCCAGCAGTGAGGGGCCTAGTCTCGAATGGTCCTACGAGCAGTACTTC. Encoded protein: CASSEGPSLEWSYEQYF.